A single sample gave rise to the 9 T cell receptor beta chains below, sequenced in a study of blood T cell repertoires in COVID-19. The method was immunoSEQ multiplex PCR; TCRdb's version includes in-frame clones alone and lacks a portion of them. The sample includes about 220,000 clones, roughly 88% of them seen just once. Sequenced: peripheral blood. The receptors here all came from a man aged 50-60 years with active or convalescent COVID-19.

This clone was seen a single time. The rearrangement uses TRBV20-1 and TRBJ2-1, with a weak D call TRBD2 (5 bases). The germline gives CDR1 DFQATT, CDR2 SNEGSKA (reference sequence). The CDR3 has 11 amino acids. The CDR3 DNA follows: TGCTCACCAGCGGTTGGGGATGAGCAGTTCTTC. This gives the protein CSPAVGDEQFF.

This clone showed up just a few times. The same CDR3 also results from other DNA sequences found in this sample. The gene calls are TRBV24-1 and TRBJ1-5, with 9 bases matching TRBD1. Germline V gene lookup returns CDR1 KGHDR and CDR2 SFDVKD. This CDR3 spans 14 amino acids. J gave up 0 bases and V 9 bases, and 2 bases lay outside the gene matches. CDR3 residues: CATGTGLSNQPQHF. CDR3 DNA sequence: TGTGCCACCGGGACAGGGCTTAGCAATCAGCCCCAGCATTTT.

The V gene is TRBV27, the J gene TRBJ1-2, with unresolved D. The CDR3 consists of 16 residues. The germline V and J ends were trimmed by 5 bases and 8 bases, with 24 bases remaining between them. The germline V gene has CDR1 MNHEY and CDR2 SMNVEV (reference sequence). As DNA, the CDR3 is TGTGCCAGCAGTCCGACGGGTCTCGGGGTCTCTAAGGGCTACACCTTC. Its translation is CASSPTGLGVSKGYTF.

This clone was observed once. V and J are TRBV18 and TRBJ1-6, with D perhaps matching TRBD1 (5 bases). V lost 3 bases and J 11 bases, leaving 14 bases between the germline ends. CDR3 length: 14 amino acids. Germline V gene lookup returns CDR1 KGHSH and CDR2 LQKENI. The CDR3 spells CASSPSAGGPPLHF. The CDR3 DNA is TGTGCCAGCTCACCTAGCGCGGGGGGACCACCCCTCCACTTT.

This chain uses TRBV5-1 with TRBJ2-6; 7 bases are a match to TRBD1. After removal of 0 bases from V and 0 bases from J, the junction contained 9 bases not matched to a gene. There are 19 residues in the CDR3. The germline gives CDR1 SGHRS, CDR2 YFSETQ. CDR3 sequence (DNA): TGCGCCAGCAGCTTGGTGGTCTATGGACAGGACTCTGGGGCCAACGTCCTGACTTTC. Residues: CASSLVVYGQDSGANVLTF.

The rearrangement uses TRBV6-1 and TRBJ1-5; perhaps TRBD1 as D (6 bases). The CDR3 is 15 residues long. CDR1 and CDR2 from the germline V gene are MNHNS and SASEGT. The V end lost 2 bases, the J end lost 5 bases, and 13 bases lay between the germline ends. Written as DNA, the CDR3 is TGTGCCAGCAGTGAACGCGGGGGCTCGGATCAGCCCCAGCATTTT. Its translation is CASSERGGSDQPQHF.

On this clone: The same CDR3 is also encoded by other DNA sequences in this sample. V usage is TRBV7-9 and J usage is TRBJ1-1; tentative D call: TRBD1 (6 bases). CDR3 length: 13 residues. Trimming removed 1 base from V and 5 bases from J, with 8 bases in between. CDR1 is SEHNR, CDR2 FQNEAQ, per germline (reference sequence). The CDR3 DNA reads as TGTGCCAGCAGCTTAGAGCAGGGGACTGAAGCTTTCTTT. Residues: CASSLEQGTEAFF. The whole variable domain, remainder taken from reference TRBV7-9 and TRBJ1-1, is DTGVSQNPRHKITKRGQNVTFRCDPISEHNRLYWYRQTLGQGPEFLTYFQNEAQLEKSRLLSDRFSAERPKGSFSTLEIQRTEQGDSAMYLCASSLEQGTEAFFGQGTRLTVV.

The chain carries TRBV6-5 and TRBJ2-5, with 9 bases identical to TRBD1. The CDR3 is 14 amino acids. The ends lost 7 bases at V and 2 bases at J; junction bases unmatched: 5. CDR1 is MNHEY and CDR2 is SVGAGI in the germline V gene. The CDR3 nucleotides read TGTGCCAGCACCAAGACAGGGGGGCAAGAGACCCAGTACTTC. It codes for CASTKTGGQETQYF.

There are a few counts of this clone. The chain is built from TRBV6-2 or TRBV6-3 and TRBJ2-2; D remains ambiguous. The V end was cut by 6 bases, the J end by 1 base, with 6 bases between. The CDR3 sequence is 13 residues long. Germline CDR1 reads MNHEY; CDR2 reads SVGEGT. The CDR3 region has the DNA TGTGCCAGCAGCAACAAGAACACCGGGGAGCTGTTTTTT. Translation gives CASSNKNTGELFF.